Presented here are 11 T cell receptor beta chains from one specimen sequenced in a study of shared clonotypes between healthy human individuals. In the naive CD8 group, cells lacked CD45RO and were positively selected for CCR7, so terminally differentiated effector memory CD45RA+ cells were left out. Assay used: immunoSEQ multiplex PCR; TCRdb lists only in-frame clones, some missing. The sample yields around 550,000 clones, 95% seen once. The source material was naive CD8+ T cells sorted from blood. Receptors originate from a woman aged 25 to 39 in good health.

The chain is built from TRBV28 and TRBJ2-5; the match to TRBD2 covers 9 bases. The junction had 10 bases not matched to a gene; V was cut back by 6 bases and J by 5 bases. Germline V gene sequence: CDR1 MDHEN, CDR2 SYDVKM. The CDR3 totals 15 residues. The CDR3 spells CASSPLRGRGETQYF. The CDR3 bases are TGTGCCAGCAGCCCCCTTCGCGGGAGGGGGGAGACCCAGTACTTC.

The genes are TRBV19 and TRBJ2-1; a possible D gene is TRBD2 (6 bases). V lost 1 base, J lost 3 bases, and 13 bases lay in between. From germline, CDR1 is LNHDA and CDR2 SQIVND (reference sequence). This CDR3 is built from 16 residues. CDR3 sequence: CASSIVGAGSYNEQFF. The CDR3 nucleotides read TGTGCCAGTAGTATAGTTGGGGCGGGGAGCTACAATGAGCAGTTCTTC.

Comments on this clone: Compared with germline, one end of the junction differs, possibly owing to a read error. J is TRBJ2-2 and V is TRBV7-9; no reliable D call. The CDR3 sequence is 13 residues long. Germline CDR1 and CDR2: SEHNR and FQNEAQ (reference sequence). The CDR3 reads CANSAPNTGELFF. As DNA, the CDR3 is TGTGCCAACAGCGCTCCGAACACCGGGGAGCTGTTTTTT.

This chain joins TRBV5-4 and TRBJ2-1; D ambiguous. Trimming left V 4 bases short and J 3 bases short, with 11 bases between. Germline CDR1 and CDR2: SGHNT and YYREEE (reference sequence). The CDR3 is made up of 14 amino acids. CDR3 amino acids: CASSDQTDYNEQFF. The CDR3 bases are TGTGCCAGCAGCGACCAGACCGACTACAATGAGCAGTTCTTC.

CDR3 region: CASSARGRTEAFF. Here the CDR3 DNA reads TGTGCCAGTAGCGCCAGGGGTAGAACTGAAGCTTTCTTT. The chain combines TRBV19 with TRBJ1-1; tentative D call: TRBD1 (6 bases). Germline CDR1 reads LNHDA; CDR2 reads SQIVND (reference sequence). This CDR3 is built from 13 residues. Trimming removed 6 bases at V and 5 bases at J, with 13 bases between.

This chain connects TRBV2 to TRBJ2-7; 8 positions match TRBD1. Germline CDR1 is SNHLY and CDR2 is FYNNEI. The CDR3 contains 16 residues. The V and J ends lost 0 bases and 4 bases, in that order; junction bases with no gene match: 8. For the CDR3, the DNA is TGTGCCAGCAGTGAAGCGCTTCGGACAGGGCGATACGAGCAGTACTTC. As protein: CASSEALRTGRYEQYF.

The J gene is TRBJ1-5, the V gene TRBV27, with a tentative D call TRBD1 (5 bases). The CDR3 is 15 residues long. Germline CDR1 MNHEY, CDR2 SMNVEV (reference sequence). V was pared by 0 bases and J by 4 bases, with 10 bases between. The DNA for the CDR3 is TGTGCCAGCAGTTTATCGTCGGCAGGGAATCAGCCCCAGCATTTT. The encoded protein is CASSLSSAGNQPQHF.

This clone was recorded a few times. This rearrangement joins TRBV7-8 to TRBJ1-1, with TRBD1 matching 7 bases. This CDR3 is built from 13 residues. V lost 4 bases to trimming and J lost 6 bases; unmatched junction nucleotides: 5. Germline CDR1 is SGHVS and CDR2 is FQNEAQ. The CDR3 nucleotides are TGTGCCAGCAGCTCACAGGGGATGGCTGAAGCTTTCTTT. Protein sequence: CASSSQGMAEAFF.

The genes are TRBV7-8 and TRBJ2-7; D gene uncertain. The V end was cut by 1 base, the J end by 6 bases, with 7 bases between. Germline loops: CDR1 SGHVS, CDR2 FQNEAQ. The CDR3 totals 12 residues. The CDR3 is CASSLGSTEQYF. The CDR3, as DNA: TGTGCCAGCAGCTTAGGCTCCACCGAGCAGTACTTC.

V and J are TRBV25-1 and TRBJ2-5, with D uncertain. Germline CDR1 and CDR2: MGHDK and SYGVNS. The CDR3 has 15 amino acids. V was shortened by 8 bases and J by 0 bases, with 16 bases between the two germline ends. The CDR3 reads CASGKTDVYQETQYF. The CDR3 coding sequence is TGTGCCAGCGGGAAAACCGACGTCTACCAAGAGACCCAGTACTTC.

The chain has TRBV7-9 and TRBJ2-2; D is unclear. The CDR3 sequence is 12 residues long. Trimming took off 2 bases at V and 8 bases at J, with 6 bases between the two ends. CDR1 is SEHNR, CDR2 FQNEAQ, per germline (reference sequence). The CDR3 is CASSLTDGELFF. CDR3 bases: TGTGCCAGCAGCTTAACAGATGGGGAGCTGTTTTTT.